This TCR beta chain was sequenced for a study of blood T cell repertoires in COVID-19. Across the whole study: COVID-19 samples from acute and convalescent phases originated in the United States, Italy and Spain. T cells, B-cell-depleted T cells, or PBMCs provided the cDNA or gDNA that served as material.

Here immunoSEQ multiplex PCR was the method, and the copy in TCRdb shows in-frame clones only, minus some. The repertoire consists of over 85,000 clones, with 60% to 80% occurring once and the leading ten covering more than 15%. The germline V and J ends were trimmed by 3 bases and 7 bases, with 15 bases remaining between them. CDR1 is MDHEN and CDR2 is SYDVKM in the germline V gene. This CDR3 region has 15 residues. The sequenced sample was peripheral blood. This receptor was identified in a woman at least 80 years old with active or convalescent COVID-19. V and J are TRBV28 and TRBJ2-2, with TRBD2 as a possible D gene (6 bases). The CDR3 reads CASSFLTLANGELFF. In DNA, the CDR3 is TGTGCCAGCAGTTTTCTAACCCTAGCGAACGGGGAGCTGTTTTTT. Combining the CDR3 with reference TRBV28 and TRBJ2-2 gives the whole variable domain DVKVTQSSRYLVKRTGEKVFLECVQDMDHENMFWYRQDPGLGLRLIYFSYDVKMKEKGDIPEGYSVSREKKERFSLILESASTNQTSMYLCASSFLTLANGELFFGEGSRLTVL.